Below, 15 T cell receptor beta chains from the same sample are listed, as sequenced in a study of blood T cell repertoires in COVID-19. TCRdb's table, derived via immunoSEQ multiplex PCR, lists solely in-frame clones and lacks some. Of a few hundred thousand clones detected, 85% appear once; the ten largest clones hold 2% to 3%. Sample: PBMCs or T cells enriched from blood (not recorded which). These receptor sequences come from a woman aged 45-60 years who had recovered from COVID-19.

The chain carries TRBV5-1 and TRBJ1-4; D unresolved. V was shortened by 4 bases and J by 8 bases, with 12 bases between the two germline ends. The CDR3 is made up of 13 amino acids. From germline, CDR1 is SGHRS and CDR2 YFSETQ. CDR3 sequence: CASSPHSREKLFF. The CDR3 DNA sequence: TGCGCCAGCAGCCCCCATTCCAGAGAAAAACTGTTTTTT.

The chain uses TRBV4-3 and TRBJ2-3; 9 positions match TRBD2. Germline V gives CDR1 LGHNA, CDR2 YSLEER. V lost 1 base to trimming and J lost 2 bases; unmatched junction nucleotides: 7. This CDR3 is built from 17 residues. The CDR3 loop reads CASSQGPGLAVTDTQYF. The CDR3 nucleotides are TGCGCCAGCAGCCAAGGCCCGGGACTAGCAGTCACAGATACGCAGTATTTT.

The chain combines TRBV1 with TRBJ2-2; the table's D call, TRBD1, was not checked against the DNA. TRBV1 is given as a pseudogene. This CDR3 is 15 amino acids long. CDR3: CTSSHFQGHTGELFF. CDR3 coding DNA: TGCACCAGCAGCCATTTCCAGGGGCACACCGGGGAGCTGTTTTTT.

This clone was recorded once. The chain has TRBV19 and TRBJ1-1; D not certain. Trimming pared 1 base from V and 4 bases from J, leaving 7 bases between. The length of the CDR3 is 13 residues. Germline lookup yields CDR1 LNHDA and CDR2 SQIVND (reference sequence). The CDR3 is CASSIGYPTEAFF. As DNA, the CDR3 is TGTGCCAGTAGTATAGGCTATCCCACTGAAGCTTTCTTT.

This clone was recorded at least ten times. V usage is TRBV11-2 and J usage is TRBJ2-2, with D unresolved. V lost 5 bases to trimming and J lost 2 bases, with 12 bases between them. CDR1 is SGHAT and CDR2 is FQNNGV in the germline V gene. This CDR3 comprises 15 residues. CDR3 in DNA: TGTGCCAGCAGCCCCGCGACACCAAACACCGGGGAGCTGTTTTTT. Its translation is CASSPATPNTGELFF.

This rearrangement joins TRBV6-5 to TRBJ2-1; D remains unclear. The CDR3 totals 14 residues. V was trimmed by 2 bases and J by 7 bases, leaving 12 bases between them. From germline, CDR1 is MNHEY and CDR2 SVGAGI. Here the CDR3 reads CASSYVLSQNEQFF. For the CDR3, the DNA is TGTGCCAGCAGTTACGTGTTGTCTCAGAATGAGCAGTTCTTC.

Comments on this clone: Mismatch with germline at one junction end may stem from a read error. The chain recombines TRBV30 with TRBJ1-2; D is unclear. The CDR3 has 12 amino acids. Looked up from germline, CDR1 is GTSNPN and CDR2 is SVGIG (reference sequence). CDR3 nucleotide sequence: TGTGCCTGGAGCGACTCTAATTATGGCTACACCTTC. It encodes CAWSDSNYGYTF. The whole variable domain, remainder taken from reference TRBV30 and TRBJ1-2, is SQTIHQWPATLVQPVGSPLSLECTVEGTSNPNLYWYRQAAGRGLQLLFYSVGIGQISSEVPQNLSASRPQDRQFILSSKKLLLSDSGFYLCAWSDSNYGYTFGSGTRLTVV.

This rearrangement joins TRBV18 to TRBJ1-2; weak D call: TRBD1 (6 bases). There are 15 residues in the CDR3. Trimming left V 4 bases short and J 3 bases short, with 15 bases between. Germline values: CDR1 KGHSH, CDR2 LQKENI. This CDR3 is CASSRLGHEDYGYTF. In DNA, the CDR3 is TGTGCCAGCTCACGGTTGGGACATGAGGACTATGGCTACACCTTC.

The chain couples TRBV28 to TRBJ1-2; D remains unclear. The CDR3 length is 18 residues. The V end lost 1 base, the J end lost 8 bases, and 26 bases lay between the germline ends. The V gene's germline CDR1 is MDHEN and CDR2 SYDVKM. In DNA, the CDR3 is TGTGCCAGCAGTTTATCTCCGGGGAGGGTTGGTGTCTTGGTGGGCTACACCTTC. This sequence encodes CASSLSPGRVGVLVGYTF.

The chain is built from TRBV9 and TRBJ2-1; 10 bases align to TRBD2. Trimming at V came to 3 bases and at J to 8 bases, leaving 8 bases not matched to a gene. Germline assignment: CDR1 SGDLS and CDR2 YYNGEE. This CDR3 has 15 residues. CDR3 protein: CASSGAGGPFDEQFF. The CDR3 DNA reads TGTGCCAGCAGCGGAGCGGGAGGGCCTTTTGATGAGCAGTTCTTC.

The chain has TRBV10-3 and TRBJ2-7; 9 bases align to TRBD1. Trimming cost V 4 bases and J 3 bases; bases outside gene matches: 13. The CDR3 has 17 residues. CDR1 is ENHRY and CDR2 is SYGVKD in the germline V gene. As DNA, the CDR3 is TGTGCCATCAGTGGGACCGGGACAGGGATGTCAAGCTACGAGCAGTACTTC. Translation gives CAISGTGTGMSSYEQYF.

The rearrangement links TRBV5-1 to TRBJ2-1; D unclear. The V gene lost 4 bases and the J gene lost 5 bases, with 10 bases spanning the gap. CDR1 is SGHRS, CDR2 YFSETQ, per germline. The CDR3 is 13 amino acids. CDR3 bases: TGCGCCAGCAGCGTAAATAGTGACAATGAGCAGTTCTTC. This gives the protein CASSVNSDNEQFF.

The table lists this clone with a few counts. The CDR3 bases are TGTGCCAGCAGTAGGGACAGTACTTATTCACCCCTCCACTTT. Translating gives CASSRDSTYSPLHF. This chain connects TRBV27 to TRBJ1-6; 7 bases are shared with TRBD1. CDR3 length equals 14 residues. Unmatched junction bases numbered 6, after V lost 5 bases and J lost 8 bases. From germline, CDR1 is MNHEY and CDR2 SMNVEV (reference sequence).

This clone was seen once. The V and J genes are TRBV18 and TRBJ2-1; 12 positions agree with TRBD2. The germline gives CDR1 KGHSH, CDR2 LQKENI. The V gene end was trimmed by 4 bases and the J gene end by 7 bases; junction bases not matched to a gene: 5. This CDR3 spans 15 amino acids. The CDR3 DNA is TGTGCCAGCTCACGGGGGACTAGCGGGTGGAATGAGCAGTTCTTC. It specifies CASSRGTSGWNEQFF.

This sequence joins TRBV4-1 and TRBJ1-1, with TRBD1 matching over 7 bases. Germline assignment: CDR1 MGHRA and CDR2 YSYEKL. The length of the CDR3 is 19 residues. V shed 0 bases, J shed 0 bases, and the junction held 13 bases outside the gene matches. CDR3 region: CASSQDSWDRLTLNTEAFF. The CDR3 DNA reads as TGCGCCAGCAGCCAAGATTCCTGGGACAGACTTACCTTGAACACTGAAGCTTTCTTT.